This passage covers 22 T cell receptor beta chains from one sample sequenced in a study of T cell repertoires in cytomegalovirus infection. Their recognized antigens are unknown. TCRdb reprocessed the reads with MiXCR, giving one entry per CDR3 protein. The sample contains hundreds of thousands of distinct CDR3 sequences, around a third of which appear only once. The input for sequencing was cultured CD8+ T cells from PBMCs, taken from culture after CMV antigen stimulation. These receptors came from a human donor in good health (CMV status not recorded). Some clones in this sample may be carry-over from other donors' samples.

V usage is TRBV27 and J usage is TRBJ2-1, with 9 bases aligning to TRBD2. Germline-derived CDR1 and CDR2 are MNHEY and SMNVEV (reference sequence). The CDR3 runs 18 residues. V shed 3 bases and J 4 bases; nucleotides not matched to a gene: 13. CDR3 sequence reads: CASSFELSRGGLYNEQFF. The CDR3 bases are TGTGCCAGCAGTTTCGAGTTATCGCGGGGGGGCTTATACAATGAGCAGTTCTTC.

The rearrangement uses TRBV12-3 or TRBV12-4 and TRBJ1-2; D remains ambiguous. The CDR3 covers 15 residues. Trimming cost V 3 bases and J 1 base, with 12 bases left between them. CDR3 region: CASSFWARDNYGYTF. CDR3 nucleotide sequence: TGTGCCAGCAGTTTCTGGGCAAGGGATAACTATGGCTACACCTTC.

A few counts support this clonotype. V gene TRBV27 combines with J gene TRBJ2-7; TRBD1 aligns across 8 bases. The CDR3 covers 14 residues. V lost 2 bases to trimming and J lost 6 bases; unmatched junction nucleotides: 6. CDR1 and CDR2 from the germline V gene are MNHEY and SMNVEV (reference sequence). The CDR3 region is CASSLGQGVREQYV. In DNA form, the CDR3 reads TGTGCCAGCAGTTTAGGACAGGGAGTACGCGAGCAGTACGTC.

The chain recombines TRBV19 with TRBJ2-2; D gene ambiguous. Trimming removed 3 bases from V and 1 base from J, with 9 bases in between. Germline V gives CDR1 LNHDA, CDR2 SQIVND (reference sequence). The CDR3 length is 15 residues. For the CDR3, the DNA is TGTGCCAGTAGTATTTGGGCCCTGAACACCGGGGAGCTGTTTTTT. Its translation is CASSIWALNTGELFF.

The chain is built from TRBV10-1 and TRBJ1-3; D not certain. This CDR3 is built from 14 residues. Germline values: CDR1 WNHNN, CDR2 SYGVQD (reference sequence). Trimming removed 3 bases at V and 0 bases at J, with 6 bases between. The CDR3 sequence: CASSDLGSGNTIYF. The CDR3 bases are TGCGCCAGCAGTGACCTGGGCTCTGGAAACACCATATATTTT.

This clonotype showed up just a few times. The CDR3 DNA reads as TGTGCCTCGGAAAGGGGCCCGGGGCCAGATACGCAGTATTTT. Its protein is CASERGPGPDTQYF. The J gene is TRBJ2-3, the V gene TRBV10-3, with D perhaps being TRBD1 or TRBD2 (5 bases each). From germline, CDR1 is ENHRY and CDR2 SYGVKD. V lost 11 bases and J lost 4, with 19 bases in between. The length of the CDR3 is 14 residues.

This clonotype was counted between two and nine times. The rearrangement joins TRBV7-3 to TRBJ2-1; D possibly uses TRBD1 or TRBD2 (6 bases each). From germline, CDR1 is SGHTA and CDR2 FQGTGA. V lost 1 base and J lost 8, with 12 bases in between. This CDR3 has 14 amino acids. The CDR3 here is CASSLISGADEQFF. Here the CDR3 DNA reads TGTGCCAGCAGCTTAATTTCGGGGGCCGATGAGCAGTTCTTC.

The V and J genes are TRBV19 and TRBJ1-1, with D maybe TRBD1 (5 bases). CDR3 length: 14 residues. CDR1 is LNHDA and CDR2 is SQIVND in the germline V gene (reference sequence). The V gene lost 3 bases and the J gene lost 4 bases, with 12 bases spanning the gap. CDR3 DNA: TGTGCCAGTAGTATCCCAGGGTCGGCCACTGAAGCTTTCTTT. Amino acids: CASSIPGSATEAFF.

The J gene is TRBJ2-1, the V gene TRBV15; D is perhaps TRBD1 or TRBD2 (5 bases each). The CDR3 has 16 amino acids. CDR1 and CDR2 (germline): LNHNV, YYDKDF (reference sequence). With 5 bases removed from V and 0 bases from J, the gap between germline ends came to 14 bases. CDR3 in amino acids: CATSPGTSSSYNEQFF. CDR3 sequence (DNA): TGTGCCACCAGCCCCGGGACCTCGAGCTCCTACAATGAGCAGTTCTTC. Using reference TRBV15 and TRBJ2-1 for the parts outside the CDR3, the full variable domain is DAMVIQNPRYQVTQFGKPVTLSCSQTLNHNVMYWYQQKSSQAPKLLFHYYDKDFNNEADTPDNFQSRRPNTSFCFLDIRSPGLGDTAMYLCATSPGTSSSYNEQFFGPGTRLTVL.

V and J are TRBV20-1 and TRBJ2-7; D gene uncertain. Germline CDR1 DFQATT, CDR2 SNEGSKA (reference sequence). The CDR3 totals 13 residues. The V end lost 0 bases, the J end lost 0 bases, and 6 bases lay between the germline ends. The DNA for the CDR3 is TGCAGTGCTAGAGATCAGAGCTCCTACGAGCAGTACGTC. Translation gives CSARDQSSYEQYV.

The gene calls are TRBV5-1 and TRBJ2-7; TRBD1 is a possible D gene (6 bases). Looked up from germline, CDR1 is SGHRS and CDR2 is YFSETQ. The V end was cut by 4 bases, the J end by 0 bases, with 11 bases between. The CDR3 spans 14 residues. CDR3 coding DNA: TGCGCCAGCAGCAGTGGACAGTACTCCTACGAGCAGTACTTC. Protein product: CASSSGQYSYEQYF.

This rearrangement joins TRBV7-2 to TRBJ2-5; 13 bases fit TRBD2. Germline V gene lookup returns CDR1 SGHTA and CDR2 FQGNSA. V dropped 4 bases and J dropped 2; count of bases not matched to a gene: 10. The CDR3 runs to 18 residues. This CDR3 is CASSSGTSGVGAQETQYF. CDR3 sequence (DNA): TGTGCCAGCAGCTCCGGGACTAGCGGGGTAGGGGCTCAAGAGACCCAGTACTTC. Full variable domain (missing parts from reference TRBV7-2 and TRBJ2-5): GAGVSQSPSNKVTEKGKDVELRCDPISGHTALYWYRQSLGQGLEFLIYFQGNSAPDKSGLPSDRFSAERTGGSVSTLTIQRTQQEDSAVYLCASSSGTSGVGAQETQYFGPGTRLLVL.

In its sample, this clonotype was seen a few times. This chain joins TRBV28 and TRBJ2-5; 10 nucleotides align to TRBD2. J was trimmed by 3 bases and V by 1 base; bases with no gene match: 5. The CDR3 loop spans 16 amino acids. The germline V gene encodes CDR1 MDHEN and CDR2 SYDVKM. The CDR3 DNA sequence: TGTGCCAGCAGTTTATCGGGAGCGGGGGGGGAAGAGACCCAGTACTTC. Its translation: CASSLSGAGGEETQYF.

The table lists this clonotype with many counts. V gene TRBV7-9 combines with J gene TRBJ2-3; 8 positions match TRBD2. J was trimmed by 3 bases and V by 5 bases; bases with no gene match: 22. This CDR3 has 20 amino acids. Per the germline V gene, CDR1 is SEHNR and CDR2 is FQNEAQ (reference sequence). CDR3 coding DNA: TGTGCCAGCAGCCCGTCTGGCTCTCAGAGGACTAGCTGGTTTACAGATACGCAGTATTTT. Translated, it gives CASSPSGSQRTSWFTDTQYF.

This clonotype was recorded many times. This sequence joins TRBV7-2 and TRBJ2-1, with no clear D. The CDR3 is 12 residues long. CDR1 is SGHTA and CDR2 is FQGNSA in the germline V gene. The V end was cut by 0 bases, the J end by 8 bases, with 5 bases between. The CDR3 loop is CASSLAGYEQFF. Here the CDR3 DNA reads TGTGCCAGCAGCTTAGCCGGGTATGAGCAGTTCTTC.

This clonotype was seen only a few times. This chain joins TRBV5-5 and TRBJ2-5; D remains ambiguous. Germline CDR1 and CDR2: SGHKS and YYEKEE (reference sequence). Trimming cost V 3 bases and J 3 bases, with 15 bases left between them. The CDR3 contains 15 residues. The CDR3 sequence is CASSSLGSIKETQYF. DNA of the CDR3: TGTGCCAGCAGCTCCCTGGGTAGCATCAAAGAGACCCAGTACTTC.

The chain recombines TRBV27 with TRBJ2-7, with 7 bases matching TRBD1. The CDR3 length is 14 residues. J lost 4 bases, V lost 4 bases, and 7 bases had no gene match. Per germline, CDR1 MNHEY and CDR2 SMNVEV (reference sequence). The CDR3 loop reads CASSWNRGSYEQYF. CDR3 DNA: TGTGCCAGCAGTTGGAACAGGGGAAGTTACGAGCAGTACTTC.

This clonotype was counted a few times. One end of the junction does not line up with germline, which may come from a read error. The rearrangement joins TRBV4-1 to TRBJ1-2; no reliable D call. CDR1 and CDR2 from the germline V gene are MGHRA and YSYEKL. The CDR3 is 11 amino acids. The DNA of the CDR3 is TGCGCCAGCAGCCAAGCTGGTTATCCATACTTC. The encoded protein is CASSQAGYPYF.

This clonotype was detected a few times. V usage is TRBV7-6 and J usage is TRBJ2-5, with 9 bases aligning to TRBD1. Losses at the gene ends were 1 base for V and 5 bases for J; bases not matched to a gene: 8. The CDR3 runs 16 residues. Germline CDR1 reads SGHVS; CDR2 reads FNYEAQ. The CDR3 coding sequence is TGTGCCAGCAGCTTAGAAGGGACAGGGTTCTGGGAGACCCAGTACTTC. Protein: CASSLEGTGFWETQYF.

The V gene is TRBV15, the J gene TRBJ1-4; D is perhaps TRBD1 (6 bases). CDR1 is LNHNV and CDR2 is YYDKDF in the germline V gene (reference sequence). The length of the CDR3 is 16 residues. Trimming took off 4 bases at V and 3 bases at J, with 15 bases between the two ends. The CDR3 bases are TGTGCCACCAGCAACCCGTTGGGGGCGCCTAATGAAAAACTGTTTTTT. Translation gives CATSNPLGAPNEKLFF.

This clonotype has a count of ten or more. The chain has TRBV7-9 and TRBJ1-3, with no clear D. The ends were cut back, 2 bases at V and 0 bases at J, with 8 bases in the middle. This CDR3 spans 15 amino acids. CDR1 is SEHNR and CDR2 is FQNEAQ in the germline V gene (reference sequence). CDR3 amino acids: CASSLNTDSGNTIYF. The DNA of the CDR3 is TGTGCCAGCAGCTTAAACACGGACTCTGGAAACACCATATATTTT. The variable domain in full, with the rest retrieved from reference TRBV7-9 and TRBJ1-3, is DTGVSQNPRHKITKRGQNVTFRCDPISEHNRLYWYRQTLGQGPEFLTYFQNEAQLEKSRLLSDRFSAERPKGSFSTLEIQRTEQGDSAMYLCASSLNTDSGNTIYFGEGSWLTVV.

CDR3: CATTERVLHEQYF. CDR3 sequence (DNA): TGTGCCACCACCGAGAGGGTTTTGCACGAGCAGTACTTC. V gene TRBV6-1 combines with J gene TRBJ2-7, with D maybe TRBD2 (5 bases). Germline values: CDR1 MNHNS, CDR2 SASEGT. The V end was cut by 10 bases, the J end by 5 bases, with 18 bases between. The CDR3 is 13 amino acids.